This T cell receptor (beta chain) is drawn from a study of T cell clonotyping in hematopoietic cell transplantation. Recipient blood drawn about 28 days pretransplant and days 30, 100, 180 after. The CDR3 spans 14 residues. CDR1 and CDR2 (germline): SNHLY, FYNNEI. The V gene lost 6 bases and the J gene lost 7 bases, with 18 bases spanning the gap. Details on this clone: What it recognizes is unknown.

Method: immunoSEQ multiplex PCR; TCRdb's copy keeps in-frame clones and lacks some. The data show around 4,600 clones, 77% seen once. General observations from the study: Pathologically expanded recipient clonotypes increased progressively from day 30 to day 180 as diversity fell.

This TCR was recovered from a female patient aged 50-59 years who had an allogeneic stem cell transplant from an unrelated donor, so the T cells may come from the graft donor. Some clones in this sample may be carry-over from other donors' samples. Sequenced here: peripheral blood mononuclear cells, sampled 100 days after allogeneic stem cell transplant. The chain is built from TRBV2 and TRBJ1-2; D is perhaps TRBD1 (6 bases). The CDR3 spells CASRDKRGASGYTF. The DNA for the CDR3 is TGTGCCAGCAGGGATAAACGGGGGGCTAGTGGCTACACCTTC.